Below, 8 T cell receptor beta chains from the same sample are listed, as sequenced in a study of T cell repertoires in cytomegalovirus infection. MiXCR was run by TCRdb on the reads, yielding one entry per CDR3 protein. The sample comprises under 850,000 distinct CDR3 sequences, roughly 30% of which are singletons, and 15% to 20% rests with the top ten. No antigens are known for them. Sequenced material: cultured PBMCs, taken from culture after CMV antigen stimulation. The receptors originated from a human donor in good health (CMV status not recorded). Some clones in this sample may be carry-over from other donors' samples.

This clonotype was detected many times. The CDR3 spells CASSLVSGTEAFF. The CDR3 DNA reads as TGTGCCAGCAGCTTAGTGTCGGGCACTGAAGCTTTCTTT. J is TRBJ1-1 and V is TRBV7-2, with D uncertain. From germline, CDR1 is SGHTA and CDR2 FQGNSA. This CDR3 has 13 amino acids. V gave up 1 base and J gave up 4 bases, with 7 bases separating them.

The J gene is TRBJ1-1, the V gene TRBV19; the D is unclear. Deletions cut 7 bases from V and 3 bases from J, with 12 bases between. This CDR3 has 13 amino acids. Germline V gives CDR1 LNHDA, CDR2 SQIVND (reference sequence). The CDR3 coding sequence is TGTGCCAGTACCAGCCACGGCTACACTGAAGCTTTCTTT. Translation: CASTSHGYTEAFF.

This clonotype was seen only a few times. This chain joins TRBV28 and TRBJ1-4; maybe TRBD1 (5 bases). The V end was cut by 6 bases, the J end by 0 bases, with 11 bases between. This CDR3 is built from 15 residues. Looked up from germline, CDR1 is MDHEN and CDR2 is SYDVKM. This CDR3 reads CASSLLTATNEKLFF. In DNA form, the CDR3 reads TGTGCCAGCAGCCTACTGACAGCAACTAATGAAAAACTGTTTTTT.

This clonotype was counted ten times or more. The chain is built from TRBV7-2 and TRBJ1-6; 7 nucleotides line up with TRBD1. This CDR3 is built from 14 residues. Germline V gives CDR1 SGHTA, CDR2 FQGNSA. Unmatched junction bases numbered 4, after V lost 5 bases and J lost 6 bases. For the CDR3, the DNA is TGTGCCAGCAGCATGGGACAGATTAATTCACCCCTCCACTTT. Its translation is CASSMGQINSPLHF.

The J gene is TRBJ1-1, the V gene TRBV12-3 or TRBV12-4; possible D gene TRBD1, 6 bases. V lost 9 bases and J lost 6, with 20 bases in between. CDR3 length equals 14 residues. The CDR3 region is CASRSLGQKAEAFF. In nucleotides, the CDR3 is TGTGCCAGTCGGTCCCTCGGACAGAAGGCTGAAGCTTTCTTT.

In this sample, this clonotype turned up a few times. The chain employs TRBV20-1 and TRBJ1-2; D is uncertain. CDR3 size: 13 residues. Germline values: CDR1 DFQATT, CDR2 SNEGSKA (reference sequence). Trimming took off 0 bases at V and 8 bases at J, with 13 bases between the two ends. The DNA for the CDR3 is TGCAGTGCTAGAGATCCGGCAGGTGGGGGCTACACCTTC. Translated: CSARDPAGGGYTF.

This clonotype was observed a handful of times. The chain recombines TRBV19 with TRBJ1-1, with TRBD1 matching over 10 bases. CDR3 length: 16 residues. Germline V gene sequence: CDR1 LNHDA, CDR2 SQIVND (reference sequence). Germline trimming cut 7 bases from V and 0 bases from J; bases unmatched to any gene: 8. The CDR3 loop is CASTGGQGVLNTEAFF. The CDR3, as DNA: TGTGCCAGTACCGGTGGACAGGGGGTATTGAACACTGAAGCTTTCTTT.

V and J are TRBV28 and TRBJ2-5, with D possibly TRBD1 on 6 matching bases. Between the trimmed V and J ends, which lost 6 bases and 1 base, there was a span of 9 bases. This CDR3 region has 13 residues. Looked up from germline, CDR1 is MDHEN and CDR2 is SYDVKM. CDR3 protein: CASSTGIQETQYF. CDR3 coding DNA: TGTGCCAGCAGCACAGGGATCCAAGAGACCCAGTACTTC.